A single TCR beta chain is shown here with its context. This clonotype was counted at least ten times. Its antigen is currently not known. Per-nucleotide qualities are absent, and no much larger clonotype sits a single base away. Without any cell sorting, total RNA and DNA were extracted together from roughly 20-30 mg of bulk tissue using the AllPrep DNA/RNA mini kit. Between November 2015 and March 2016, five patients in China with histopathologically diagnosed primary liver carcinoma had surgical resection. At the time of sampling, the patients were treatment-naive and had chronic HBV infection. Five spatially separated regions were sampled from each tumor: the superior, inferior, left-lateral and right-lateral poles, plus the tumor centre. More than 85% viable tumor cells were found by histology in every tumor sample. Fresh tumor and adjacent tissue pieces were bisected; one half was stored in RNAlater at -80°C, the other sent for histology.

The data originate from a study of tumor-infiltrating lymphocytes in primary liver carcinoma (dated by TCRdb to 2016 to 2017). Study-wide context: Of the five patients, three men and two women aged 30 to 69 years, four had hepatocellular carcinoma and one had combined HCC and intrahepatic cholangiocarcinoma. Tumors of the five patients were stage T1-T3 N0M0 with maximum diameters of roughly 4.2 to 11 cm. Samples yielded roughly 3.5 to 8 million productive TCRbeta reads; read depth did not differ significantly between tissue types. The study combined TCRbeta repertoire sequencing, expression microarrays and whole-exome sequencing across five regions of each liver tumor, with adjacent normal tissue and blood. A total of roughly 35 specimens from 5 patients underwent TCRbeta repertoire sequencing, comprising roughly 25 tumor regions, 5 adjacent noncancerous liver tissues and 5 peripheral blood samples. The 25 tumor region samples were profiled with Agilent mRNA microarrays so that TCRbeta repertoire diversity could be related to the local molecular phenotype. High reproducibility was observed for the technical replicate repertoires, with mean shared-clone rates approximately 0.9 and correlation coefficients above 0.95.

Starting from around 500 ng total RNA, TCRbeta-specific cDNA was produced by reverse transcription with a constant-region primer and ProtoScript II reverse transcriptase. Construction of the TCRbeta libraries relied on three nested rounds of multiplex PCR, following a slightly modified ARM-PCR procedure. Each of the first two PCR rounds ran for around 10 cycles using multiplex TRBV1-TRBV30 forward primers together with a Cbeta reverse primer. Sample barcodes and Illumina adapters were added in a final 25-cycle PCR with Deep VentR polymerase. Before sequencing, amplicons of 200-500 bp were purified from gel using a QIAquick gel extraction kit. An Illumina HiSeq 2500 was used to sequence the TCRbeta amplicons with 250-bp paired-end reads. The original pipeline was this. Trimmomatic v0.33 was used to quality-trim the reads, and FLASH v1.2.11 was used to merge paired reads so that full CDR3 sequences could be recovered. V, D and J germline segments were assigned to the rearranged TCRbeta sequences by MiGEC v1.2.1b. VDJtools v1.0.0 computed clonotype statistics and Shannon-Wiener diversity indices. Except for diversity analysis, only the 250 most abundant clonotypes of each sample were used in subsequent analyses to reduce sampling bias. TCRdb took the public reads, trimmed them with fastp at Q25, ran MiXCR for clone calling and kept in-frame beta chains. Entries are consolidated by CDR3 protein sequence, retaining the most common genes and DNA. The V and J calls reflect TCRdb's pipeline rather than the authors' work. In this sample the table shows around 81,000 distinct CDR3 sequences, over 70% of which occur a single time. Clones ranked in the top ten supply around 15% of the sample.

The paper's findings and limits, for the study overall: Only the TCR beta chain was sequenced, so true repertoire diversity is likely underestimated because unpaired alpha chains were not captured. The top 250 clones made up a significantly larger repertoire fraction in tumors than in blood (p = 0.039). The study included only four or five patients, and the authors note findings should be validated in a larger study. Bulk unsorted samples precluded comparing CD4+ and CD8+ T cell repertoires. Only about 7.5-25% of top clones were present in all five regions of a tumor, suggesting spatial heterogeneity of tumor-infiltrating T cells. Repertoire overlap was found to be higher between tumor regions (mean approximately 35%) than between tumor-adjacent (around 17%) or tumor-blood (14%) pairs, consistent with antigen-driven expansion.

The germline V gene yields LGHNT for CDR1 and FRNRAP for CDR2. Ends trimmed: V by 5 bases, J by 6 bases; bases unmatched to a gene: 16. The CDR3 goes from the cysteine to the phenylalanine over 19 residues. The read is trimmed to its CDR3 DNA, 57 bases read in frame from base 1. The TCR sequence derives from a woman aged 60-75 years with primary liver carcinoma and hepatitis B virus infection. The sequenced material came from liver tumor tissue from sampling region 4. The label giving this sample's cell subset or site can be read as: tumor region T4, right-lateral pole. The chain is encoded by TRBV12-5 joined to TRBJ2-3; the central 14 bases match TRBD2. The nucleotide sequence reads TGTGCTAGTGGTATCCCGGGACTAGCGGGAGTTGGCGTTACGGATACGCAGTATTTT. This translates into CASGIPGLAGVGVTDTQYF.